The 17 T cell receptor beta chains below all came from one sample that was sequenced in a study of long-term antiretroviral therapy in people with HIV. A v3.0 immunoSEQ assay was performed at survey level. Some clones are missing from TCRdb's copy, which holds only in-frame ones; the method was immunoSEQ multiplex PCR. The table has 15,000 to 20,000 clones, 79% seen once. The sample was unsorted PBMCs, taken at the start of antiretroviral therapy, before treatment. Receptor source: a man between 18 and 35 years old with HIV.

The rearrangement joins TRBV28 to TRBJ2-7, with 7 bases aligning to TRBD1. Germline CDR1 and CDR2: MDHEN and SYDVKM. The CDR3 runs to 14 residues. Germline trimming cut 4 bases from V and 6 bases from J; bases unmatched to any gene: 9. CDR3 sequence (DNA): TGTGCCAGCAGTTCCGGGACAGCCCAGCGCGAGCAGTACTTC. It specifies CASSSGTAQREQYF. The variable domain in full, with the rest retrieved from reference TRBV28 and TRBJ2-7, is DVKVTQSSRYLVKRTGEKVFLECVQDMDHENMFWYRQDPGLGLRLIYFSYDVKMKEKGDIPEGYSVSREKKERFSLILESASTNQTSMYLCASSSGTAQREQYFGPGTRLTVT.

The V and J genes are TRBV6-6 and TRBJ2-5, with D perhaps matching TRBD1 or TRBD2 (5 bases each). Germline assignment: CDR1 MNHNY and CDR2 SVGAGI (reference sequence). The CDR3 sequence is 14 residues long. Trimming removed 0 bases from V and 3 bases from J, with 8 bases in between. CDR3 loop: CASSYSRGKETQYF. The CDR3 DNA sequence: TGTGCCAGCAGTTACTCGAGGGGAAAAGAGACCCAGTACTTC.

The gene calls are TRBV7-9 and TRBJ1-2; D perhaps matches TRBD1 (5 bases). This CDR3 is 16 amino acids long. Trimming left V 3 bases short and J 0 bases short, with 14 bases between. The germline CDR1 and CDR2 sequences are SEHNR and FQNEAQ (reference sequence). The CDR3 is CASSLDQGRANYGYTF. Here the CDR3 DNA reads TGTGCCAGCAGCTTGGACCAGGGTCGAGCTAACTATGGCTACACCTTC.

This clone was recorded once. J is TRBJ2-1 and V is TRBV20-1, with TRBD2 as a possible D gene (5 bases). Germline V gene sequence: CDR1 DFQATT, CDR2 SNEGSKA (reference sequence). CDR3 length: 11 residues. Trimming stripped 5 bases from V and 7 bases from J, with 9 bases between. The CDR3 nucleotides are TGCAGTGCTTGGAGCGGAAATGAGCAGTTCTTC. Translating it yields CSAWSGNEQFF.

Details on this clone: A much larger clone lies one base from this, so it may be a read error. This chain connects TRBV11-2 to TRBJ1-4; TRBD1 is a possible D gene (5 bases). In germline, CDR1 is SGHAT, CDR2 FQNNGV. V gave up 1 base and J gave up 2 bases, with 5 bases separating them. This CDR3 comprises 14 residues. CDR3 DNA sequence: TGTGCCAGCAGCTTAGGGGGCACTAATGAAAAACTGTTTTTT. Encoded protein: CASSLGGTNEKLFF.

Only one count was recorded for this clone. The chain combines TRBV18 with TRBJ1-1, with 9 bases matching TRBD1. The CDR3 loop spans 15 amino acids. The V gene's germline CDR1 is KGHSH and CDR2 LQKENI. V trimming: 3 bases; J trimming: 4 bases; junction bases outside the gene matches: 6. The CDR3: CASSPSGQGVTEAFF. The CDR3 DNA follows: TGTGCCAGCTCACCCTCGGGACAGGGTGTCACTGAAGCTTTCTTT.

This clone showed up just once. CDR3 in DNA: TGCGCCAGCAGCACGGGACAGCCCGCTACTAACTATGGCTACACCTTC. Translating it yields CASSTGQPATNYGYTF. The chain recombines TRBV5-1 with TRBJ1-2, with 7 bases identical to TRBD1. J lost 0 bases, V lost 4 bases, and 9 bases had no gene match. This CDR3 has 16 amino acids. CDR1 is SGHRS and CDR2 is YFSETQ in the germline V gene.

J is TRBJ1-3 and V is TRBV11-2; D unclear. Trimming cost V 2 bases and J 0 bases, with 8 bases left between them. Per the germline V gene, CDR1 is SGHAT and CDR2 is FQNNGV. CDR3 size: 15 residues. Written as DNA, the CDR3 is TGTGCCAGCAGCTTAACTTGGGCCTCTGGAAACACCATATATTTT. Translated: CASSLTWASGNTIYF.

The chain has TRBV6-5 and TRBJ2-1; D is unresolved. Trimming cost V 3 bases and J 7 bases, with 16 bases left between them. CDR3 length: 15 amino acids. Per germline, CDR1 MNHEY and CDR2 SVGAGI. The CDR3 here is CASSYSLSYPNEQFF. The CDR3 bases are TGTGCCAGCAGTTATTCCTTATCCTACCCAAATGAGCAGTTCTTC.

This clone has just a few counts. The chain couples TRBV7-9 to TRBJ2-3, with 13 positions matching TRBD2. J lost 7 bases, V lost 6 bases, and 13 bases had no gene match. The CDR3 sequence is 17 residues long. Per the germline V gene, CDR1 is SEHNR and CDR2 is FQNEAQ (reference sequence). CDR3 sequence reads: CASRSGTPGLAGNTQYF. As DNA, the CDR3 is TGTGCCAGCAGATCCGGGACACCGGGACTAGCGGGGAATACGCAGTATTTT.

The gene calls are TRBV5-1 and TRBJ2-1; 10 bases match TRBD2. Germline CDR1 SGHRS, CDR2 YFSETQ. Losses at the gene ends were 3 bases for V and 4 bases for J; bases not matched to a gene: 4. This CDR3 spans 15 amino acids. As DNA, the CDR3 is TGCGCCAGCAGCTCCAGCGGGGGGGGGTACAATGAGCAGTTCTTC. It codes for CASSSSGGGYNEQFF.

The chain is built from TRBV28 and TRBJ1-5; unclear D gene. This CDR3 spans 11 amino acids. Trimming took 5 bases from V and 9 from J, leaving 8 bases between them. The germline gives CDR1 MDHEN, CDR2 SYDVKM. The CDR3 loop is CASSGPRPQHF. The CDR3 bases are TGTGCCAGCAGTGGCCCACGGCCCCAGCATTTT.

The chain uses TRBV9 and TRBJ2-5; no definite D call. Trimming shortened V by 3 bases and J by 1 base, and 13 bases separated the two germline ends. This CDR3 comprises 15 residues. The germline CDR1 and CDR2 sequences are SGDLS and YYNGEE. Written as DNA, the CDR3 is TGTGCCAGCAGCGAGGGTCGTCGGAGCCAAGAGACCCAGTACTTC. Encoded protein: CASSEGRRSQETQYF.

This clone came up a few times. V gene TRBV18 combines with J gene TRBJ2-7, with 11 nucleotides matching TRBD2. The CDR3 sequence is 15 residues long. Germline V CDR1 and CDR2: KGHSH, LQKENI. Germline trimming cut 2 bases from V and 4 bases from J; bases unmatched to any gene: 4. The CDR3 region is CASSPGTSGLYEQYF. The CDR3 DNA reads TGTGCCAGCTCACCAGGGACTAGCGGCTTGTACGAGCAGTACTTC.

This chain uses TRBV19 with TRBJ2-1, with 8 bases aligning to TRBD2. This CDR3 comprises 15 residues. Germline-derived CDR1 and CDR2 are LNHDA and SQIVND (reference sequence). Trimming removed 4 bases from V and 7 bases from J; junction bases left unmatched: 9. In DNA form, the CDR3 reads TGTGCCAGTAGTAGTCTCGCGGGAGGTACAAATGAGCAGTTCTTC. It specifies CASSSLAGGTNEQFF.

The chain has TRBV21-1 and TRBJ2-7; TRBD2 is the table's D call, not checked against the DNA. TRBV21-1 constitutes a pseudogene. This CDR3 is 13 amino acids long. The CDR3 DNA sequence: TGTGCCAGCAGCCCCGAGGGTCTCTACGAGCAGTACTTC. It encodes CASSPEGLYEQYF.

DNA of the CDR3: TGTGCCAGCAGGAGGAGCTCCTACGAGCAGTACTTC. This codes for CASRRSSYEQYF. This chain joins TRBV27 and TRBJ2-7, with D uncertain. CDR1 and CDR2 from the germline V gene are MNHEY and SMNVEV (reference sequence). Trimming took off 6 bases at V and 0 bases at J, with 6 bases between the two ends. This CDR3 is 12 amino acids long.